This T cell receptor (beta chain) was profiled in a study of early T cells in non-severe SARS-CoV-2 infection (dated by TCRdb to the early 2020s). Regarding the complete study: Because TCR sequencing relied on bulk RNA taken from unsorted whole blood, pairing of alpha and beta chains was not possible. Broad study findings and their caveats: VDJdb matching was skewed toward anti-spike CD8 responses and likely underestimated virus-specific expansions by missing private and CD4 specificities.

Libraries were made using 5' RACE. Sequenced using a NextSeq 500. To correct for sequencing error and PCR bias, the TCR library protocol tagged individual cDNA molecules with unique molecular identifiers. Both TCR alpha and beta chains were sequenced, and tight co-correlation was observed between alpha and beta sequence abundances in each sample. The study's own analysis went as follows. Decombinator V4 was used to annotate the V gene, J gene and CDR3 of the TCR sequences. Expanded TCRs were defined as changing significantly between any two time points under a Poisson model with p below 0.0001. TCR abundances were normalised to the total number of TCRs sequenced per sample and expressed as counts per million. MAIT TCRs were defined by TRAV1-2 paired with TRAJ12, TRAJ20 or TRAJ33, and iNKT TCRs by TRAV10 paired with TRAJ18. VDJdb, accessed 1 November 2021, was searched for CMV, EBV and SARS-CoV-2 annotated TCRs, excluding TCRs annotated for multiple antigens. Using fastp trimming at Q25 and MiXCR clonotype assembly, TCRdb reanalyzed the public sequencing data and kept in-frame beta chains. Duplicate CDR3 protein sequences are folded into a single record with the most common DNA and genes. For this entry, the V and J calls and clone size follow TCRdb and not the study's own pipeline. The sample table holds approximately 71,000 distinct CDR3 sequences, of which 12% were seen once. The ten largest clones represent 3.5% to 5.5% of the sample.

A case-control design nested within a healthcare worker cohort in London, UK, was used, with weekly nasopharyngeal swab PCR tests and blood sampling performed. Healthcare workers were recruited between 23 and 31 March 2020, during the week of the UK lockdown, and were followed weekly for up to roughly 15 weeks. The germline V gene encodes CDR1 SGHTA and CDR2 FQGNSA. V trim: 7 bases; J trim: 4 bases; unmatched bases: 6. The CDR3 numbers 15 residues from cysteine through phenylalanine. The entry retains the CDR3 DNA only, 45 bases that are in frame from base 1. This clonotype was detected many times. Its antigen is still unknown. One base away there is no much larger clone; base qualities are not given.

Specimen: whole blood. The sequence joins TRBV7-2 to TRBJ2-1, with 11 middle bases fitting TRBD2. This TCR was recovered from an adult who was a healthcare worker with PCR-confirmed SARS-CoV-2 infection or an uninfected control (not recorded which). The sequenced DNA: TGTGCCAGCATGGGGACTAGCGGAGGGTACAATGAGCAGTTCTTC. This encodes CASMGTSGGYNEQFF.